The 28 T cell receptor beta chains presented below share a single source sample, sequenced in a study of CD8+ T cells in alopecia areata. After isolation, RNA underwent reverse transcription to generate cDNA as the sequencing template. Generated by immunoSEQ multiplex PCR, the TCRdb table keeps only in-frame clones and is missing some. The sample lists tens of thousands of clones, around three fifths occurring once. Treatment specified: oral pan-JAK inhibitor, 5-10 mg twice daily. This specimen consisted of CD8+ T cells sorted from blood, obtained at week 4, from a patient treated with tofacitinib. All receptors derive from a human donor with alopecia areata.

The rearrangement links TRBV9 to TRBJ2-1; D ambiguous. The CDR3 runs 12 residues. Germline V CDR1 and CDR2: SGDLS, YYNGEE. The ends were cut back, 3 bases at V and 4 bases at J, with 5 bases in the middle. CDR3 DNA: TGTGCCAGCAGCGACACGTACAATGAGCAGTTCTTC. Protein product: CASSDTYNEQFF.

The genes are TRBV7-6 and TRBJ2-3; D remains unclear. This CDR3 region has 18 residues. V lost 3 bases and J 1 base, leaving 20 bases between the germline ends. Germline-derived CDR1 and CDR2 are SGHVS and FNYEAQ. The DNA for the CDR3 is TGTGCCAGCAGCTTTTCGGTTCCGAACTACGGCGGCACAGATACGCAGTATTTT. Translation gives CASSFSVPNYGGTDTQYF.

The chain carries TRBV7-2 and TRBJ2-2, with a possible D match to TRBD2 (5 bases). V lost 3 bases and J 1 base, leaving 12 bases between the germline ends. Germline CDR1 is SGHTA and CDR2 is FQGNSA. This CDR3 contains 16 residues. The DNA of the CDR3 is TGTGCCAGCAGCTTTCGCAGCGGAATGAACACCGGGGAGCTGTTTTTT. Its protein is CASSFRSGMNTGELFF.

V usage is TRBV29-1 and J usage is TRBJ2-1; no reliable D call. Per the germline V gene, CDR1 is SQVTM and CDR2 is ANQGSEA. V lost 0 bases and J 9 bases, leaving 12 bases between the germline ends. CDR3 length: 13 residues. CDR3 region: CSVEDPATLEQFF. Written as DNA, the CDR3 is TGCAGCGTTGAAGACCCAGCGACACTTGAGCAGTTCTTC.

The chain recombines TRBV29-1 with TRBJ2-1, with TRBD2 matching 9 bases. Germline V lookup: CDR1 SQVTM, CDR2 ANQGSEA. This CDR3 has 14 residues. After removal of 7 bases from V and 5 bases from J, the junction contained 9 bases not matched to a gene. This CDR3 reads CSDKDPSGDNEQFF. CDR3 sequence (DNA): TGCAGCGACAAGGATCCTAGCGGGGACAATGAGCAGTTCTTC.

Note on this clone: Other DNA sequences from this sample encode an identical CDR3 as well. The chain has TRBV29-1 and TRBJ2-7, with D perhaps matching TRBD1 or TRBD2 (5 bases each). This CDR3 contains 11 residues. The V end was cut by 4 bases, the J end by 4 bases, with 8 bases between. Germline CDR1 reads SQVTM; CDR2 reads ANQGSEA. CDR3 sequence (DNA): TGCAGCGTTGTGGGGGATTACGAGCAGTACTTC. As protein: CSVVGDYEQYF.

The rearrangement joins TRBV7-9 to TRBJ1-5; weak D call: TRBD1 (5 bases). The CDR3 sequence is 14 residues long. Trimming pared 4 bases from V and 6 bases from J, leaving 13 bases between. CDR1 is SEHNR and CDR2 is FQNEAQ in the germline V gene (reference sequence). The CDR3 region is CASSSDSVSQPQHF. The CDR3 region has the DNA TGTGCCAGCAGCTCTGACAGTGTAAGTCAGCCCCAGCATTTT.

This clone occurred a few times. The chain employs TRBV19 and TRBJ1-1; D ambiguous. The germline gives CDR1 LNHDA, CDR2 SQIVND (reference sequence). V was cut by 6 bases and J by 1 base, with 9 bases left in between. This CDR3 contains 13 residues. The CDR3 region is CASSSGGNTEAFF. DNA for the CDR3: TGTGCCAGTAGCTCCGGCGGGAACACTGAAGCTTTCTTT.

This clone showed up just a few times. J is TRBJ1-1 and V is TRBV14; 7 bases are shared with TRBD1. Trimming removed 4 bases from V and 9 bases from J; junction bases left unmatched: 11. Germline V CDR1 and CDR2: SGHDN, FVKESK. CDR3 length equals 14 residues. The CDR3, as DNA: TGTGCCAGCAGCCCCAGGGGGACTTCGGACCAAGCTTTCTTT. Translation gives CASSPRGTSDQAFF.

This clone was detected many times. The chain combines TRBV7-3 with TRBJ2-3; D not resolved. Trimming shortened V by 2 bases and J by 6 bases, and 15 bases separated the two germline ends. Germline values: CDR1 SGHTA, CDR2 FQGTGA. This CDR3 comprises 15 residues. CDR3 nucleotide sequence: TGTGCCAGCAGCTTAGCTTCCCGCCCAGCGGATACGCAGTATTTT. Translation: CASSLASRPADTQYF.

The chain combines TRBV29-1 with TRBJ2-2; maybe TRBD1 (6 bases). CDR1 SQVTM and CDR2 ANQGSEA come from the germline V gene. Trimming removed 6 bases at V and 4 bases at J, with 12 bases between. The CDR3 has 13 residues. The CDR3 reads CSVSRGSTGELFF. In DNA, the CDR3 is TGCAGCGTCTCCAGGGGAAGCACCGGGGAGCTGTTTTTT.

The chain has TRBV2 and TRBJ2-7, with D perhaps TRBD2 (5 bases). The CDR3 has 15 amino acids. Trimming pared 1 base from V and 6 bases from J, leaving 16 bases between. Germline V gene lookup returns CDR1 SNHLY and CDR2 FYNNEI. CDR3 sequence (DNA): TGTGCCAGCAGTGAAGAGGGAACGGGGAGAGGCGAGCAGTACTTC. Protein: CASSEEGTGRGEQYF.

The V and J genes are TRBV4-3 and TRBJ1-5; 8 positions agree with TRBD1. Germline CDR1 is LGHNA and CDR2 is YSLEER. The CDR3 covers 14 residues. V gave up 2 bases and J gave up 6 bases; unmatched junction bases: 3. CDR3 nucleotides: TGCGCCAGCAGCCAATCCACAGGGGGTCAGCCCCAGCATTTT. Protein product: CASSQSTGGQPQHF.

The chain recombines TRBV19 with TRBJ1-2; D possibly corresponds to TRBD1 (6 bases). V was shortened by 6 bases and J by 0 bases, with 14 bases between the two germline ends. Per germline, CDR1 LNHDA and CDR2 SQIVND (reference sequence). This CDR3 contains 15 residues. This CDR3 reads CASRLTGRTNYGYTF. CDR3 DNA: TGTGCCAGTAGACTTACAGGGAGAACTAACTATGGCTACACCTTC. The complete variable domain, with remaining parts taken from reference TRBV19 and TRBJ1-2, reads DGGITQSPKYLFRKEGQNVTLSCEQNLNHDAMYWYRQDPGQGLRLIYYSQIVNDFQKGDIAEGYSVSREKKESFPLTVTSAQKNPTAFYLCASRLTGRTNYGYTFGSGTRLTVV.

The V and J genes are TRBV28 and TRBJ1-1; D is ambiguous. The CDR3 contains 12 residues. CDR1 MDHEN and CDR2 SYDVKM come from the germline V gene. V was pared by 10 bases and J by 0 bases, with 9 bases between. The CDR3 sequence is CATREVNTEAFF. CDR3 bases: TGTGCCACGAGGGAGGTGAACACTGAAGCTTTCTTT.

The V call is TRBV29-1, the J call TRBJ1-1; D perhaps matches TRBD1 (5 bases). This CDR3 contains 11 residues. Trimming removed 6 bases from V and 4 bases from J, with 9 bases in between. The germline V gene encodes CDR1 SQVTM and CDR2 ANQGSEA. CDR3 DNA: TGCAGCGTGGATGGGGGCACTGAAGCTTTCTTT. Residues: CSVDGGTEAFF.

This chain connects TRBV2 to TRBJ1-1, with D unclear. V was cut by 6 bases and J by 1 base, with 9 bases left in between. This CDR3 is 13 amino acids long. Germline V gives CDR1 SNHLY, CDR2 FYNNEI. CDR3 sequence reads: CASRQRSNTEAFF. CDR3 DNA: TGTGCCAGCAGACAGAGATCGAACACTGAAGCTTTCTTT.

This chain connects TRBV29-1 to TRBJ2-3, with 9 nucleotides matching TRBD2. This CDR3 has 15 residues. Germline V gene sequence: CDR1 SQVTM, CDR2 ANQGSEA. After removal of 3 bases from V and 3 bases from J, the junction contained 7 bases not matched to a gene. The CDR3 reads CSVDLQAGGTDTQYF. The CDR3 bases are TGCAGCGTTGACCTCCAAGCGGGGGGTACAGATACGCAGTATTTT.

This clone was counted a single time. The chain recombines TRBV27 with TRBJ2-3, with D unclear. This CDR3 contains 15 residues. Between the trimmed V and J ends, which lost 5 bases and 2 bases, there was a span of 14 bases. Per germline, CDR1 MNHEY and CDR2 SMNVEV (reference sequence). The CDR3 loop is CASSPPGRLTDTQYF. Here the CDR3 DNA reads TGTGCCAGCAGTCCCCCAGGACGCCTCACAGATACGCAGTATTTT.

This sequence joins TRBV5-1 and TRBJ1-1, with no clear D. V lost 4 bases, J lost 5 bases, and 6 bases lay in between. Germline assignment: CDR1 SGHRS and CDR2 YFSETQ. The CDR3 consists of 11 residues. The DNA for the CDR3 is TGCGCCAGCAGCGTCGGGACTGAAGCTTTCTTT. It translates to CASSVGTEAFF.

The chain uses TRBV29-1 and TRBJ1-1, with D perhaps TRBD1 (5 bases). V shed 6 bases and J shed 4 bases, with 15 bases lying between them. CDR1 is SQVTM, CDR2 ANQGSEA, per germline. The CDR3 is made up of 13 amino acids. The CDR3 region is CSVTGGEGTEAFF. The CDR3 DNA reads TGCAGCGTGACCGGGGGGGAAGGCACTGAAGCTTTCTTT. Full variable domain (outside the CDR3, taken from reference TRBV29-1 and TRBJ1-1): SAVISQKPSRDICQRGTSLTIQCQVDSQVTMMFWYRQQPGQSLTLIATANQGSEATYESGFVIDKFPISRPNLTFSTLTVSNMSPEDSSIYLCSVTGGEGTEAFFGQGTRLTVV.

The CDR3 region is CASTELEGLRQETQYF. In nucleotides, the CDR3 is TGTGCCAGCACCGAATTGGAAGGTCTCCGACAAGAGACCCAGTACTTC. The gene calls are TRBV11-2 and TRBJ2-5, with D unresolved. The CDR3 runs 16 residues. Germline V gene lookup returns CDR1 SGHAT and CDR2 FQNNGV. Trimming shortened V by 7 bases and J by 2 bases, and 20 bases separated the two germline ends. The variable domain in full, completed from reference TRBV11-2 and TRBJ2-5, reads EAGVAQSPRYKIIEKRQSVAFWCNPISGHATLYWYQQILGQGPKLLIQFQNNGVVDDSQLPKDRFSAERLKGVDSTLKIQPAKLEDSAVYLCASTELEGLRQETQYFGPGTRLLVL.

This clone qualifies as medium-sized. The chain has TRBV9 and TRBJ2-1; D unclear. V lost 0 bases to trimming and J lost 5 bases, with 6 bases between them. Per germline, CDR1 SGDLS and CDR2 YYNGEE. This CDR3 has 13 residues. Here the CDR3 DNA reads TGTGCCAGCAGCGTAGGAGGAGACAATGAGCAGTTCTTC. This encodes CASSVGGDNEQFF.

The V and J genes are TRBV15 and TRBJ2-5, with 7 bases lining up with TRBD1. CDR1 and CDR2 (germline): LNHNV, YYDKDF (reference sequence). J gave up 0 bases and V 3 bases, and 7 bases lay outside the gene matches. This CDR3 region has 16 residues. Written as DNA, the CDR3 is TGTGCCACCAGCAGGGTAAGGACAGGAGACCAAGAGACCCAGTACTTC. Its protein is CATSRVRTGDQETQYF.

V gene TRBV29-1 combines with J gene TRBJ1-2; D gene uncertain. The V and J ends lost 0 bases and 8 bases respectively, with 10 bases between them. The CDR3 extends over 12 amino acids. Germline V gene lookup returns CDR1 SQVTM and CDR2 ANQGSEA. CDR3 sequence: CSVEEGGNGYTF. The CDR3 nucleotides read TGCAGCGTTGAAGAGGGAGGGAACGGCTACACCTTC.

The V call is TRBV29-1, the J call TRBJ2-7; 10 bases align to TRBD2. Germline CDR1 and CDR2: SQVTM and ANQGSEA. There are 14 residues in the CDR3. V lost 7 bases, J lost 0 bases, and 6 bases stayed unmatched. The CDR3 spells CSGILAGNSYEQYF. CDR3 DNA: TGCAGCGGGATACTAGCGGGGAACTCCTACGAGCAGTACTTC.

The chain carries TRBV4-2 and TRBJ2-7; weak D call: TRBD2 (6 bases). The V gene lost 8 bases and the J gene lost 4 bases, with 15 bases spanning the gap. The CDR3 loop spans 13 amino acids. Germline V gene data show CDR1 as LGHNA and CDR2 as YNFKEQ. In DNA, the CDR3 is TGTGCCAGCGCGGCCGGGGGTAGGTACGAGCAGTACTTC. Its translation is CASAAGGRYEQYF.

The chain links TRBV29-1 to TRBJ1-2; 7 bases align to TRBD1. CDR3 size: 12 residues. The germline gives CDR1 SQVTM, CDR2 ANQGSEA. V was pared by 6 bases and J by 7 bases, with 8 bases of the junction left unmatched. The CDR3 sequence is CSVGDRNFGYTF. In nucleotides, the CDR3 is TGCAGCGTGGGGGACAGAAATTTTGGCTACACCTTC. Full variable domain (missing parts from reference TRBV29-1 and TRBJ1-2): SAVISQKPSRDICQRGTSLTIQCQVDSQVTMMFWYRQQPGQSLTLIATANQGSEATYESGFVIDKFPISRPNLTFSTLTVSNMSPEDSSIYLCSVGDRNFGYTFGSGTRLTVV.